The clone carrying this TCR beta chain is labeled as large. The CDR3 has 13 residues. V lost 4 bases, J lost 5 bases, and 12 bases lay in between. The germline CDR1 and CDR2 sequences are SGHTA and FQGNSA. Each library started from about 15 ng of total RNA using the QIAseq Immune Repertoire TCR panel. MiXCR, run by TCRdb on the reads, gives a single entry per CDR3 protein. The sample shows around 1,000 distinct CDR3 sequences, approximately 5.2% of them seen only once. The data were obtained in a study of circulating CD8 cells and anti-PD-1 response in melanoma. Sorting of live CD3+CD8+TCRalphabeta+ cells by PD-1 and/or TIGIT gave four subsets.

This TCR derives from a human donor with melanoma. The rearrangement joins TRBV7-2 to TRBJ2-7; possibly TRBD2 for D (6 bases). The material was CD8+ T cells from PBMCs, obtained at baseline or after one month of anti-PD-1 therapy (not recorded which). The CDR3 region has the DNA TGTGCCAGCAGCTCCGGGGGAGCCAACGAGCAGTACTTC. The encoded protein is CASSSGGANEQYF.